The entry below gives a single T cell receptor (beta chain) sequence along with its context. Its antigen is not known. The source of the sample is a study of CXCR3-negative and CXCR3-positive naive CD8 T cells. Whole-study results and caveats: In both naive subsets diversity was comparably high, whereas memory CD8+ cells showed much lower diversity.

TRB cDNA was prepared as libraries by UMI-labeled 5' RACE. TCRdb processed the 5' RACE reads again and assigns one entry to each CDR3 protein, with no DNA. The sample has more than 45,000 distinct CDR3 sequences, and its top ten clones hold 20% to 30%. Every individual CD8+ T cell subset underwent sorting in triplicate at around 300,000 cells apiece. Germline assignment: CDR1 MGHRA and CDR2 YSYEKL. This CDR3 spans 13 amino acids. This clonotype was obtained from a human donor in good health. Some clones in this sample may be carry-over from other donors' samples. The sequenced material came from memory CD8+ T cells from blood. This chain joins TRBV4-1 and TRBJ2-3. The CDR3 sequence: CASSQEDPDTQYF.